These 14 T cell receptor beta chains were all obtained from the same sample, sequenced in a study of cytomegalovirus exposure and HLA in healthy donors. PCR involved 60 Vbeta and 13 Jbeta primers. Method: immunoSEQ multiplex PCR; TCRdb's copy keeps in-frame clones and lacks some. The data show 85,000 to 130,000 clones, roughly 82% seen once. Sequencing was done on a sample of PBMCs. The origin of the receptors is a man between 50 and 59 years old in good health and CMV-seronegative.

The chain combines TRBV15 with TRBJ1-1; possibly TRBD1 for D (6 bases). V was trimmed by 5 bases and J by 1 base, leaving 8 bases between them. The CDR3 runs to 13 residues. Germline CDR1 reads LNHNV; CDR2 reads YYDKDF (reference sequence). CDR3 in DNA: TGTGCCACCAGCGTACAGGGGAACACTGAAGCTTTCTTT. It codes for CATSVQGNTEAFF.

The rearrangement joins TRBV21-1 to TRBJ1-2. TRBV21-1 is assigned pseudogene status. CDR3 length equals 12 residues. CDR3 nucleotides: TGTGCCAGCACCAGAGGGAGATATGGCTACACCTTC. Amino acids: CASTRGRYGYTF.

The V and J genes are TRBV6-1 and TRBJ1-3, with 11 bases that match TRBD1. The CDR3 contains 16 residues. Germline V gives CDR1 MNHNS, CDR2 SASEGT. The V gene end was trimmed by 2 bases and the J gene end by 4 bases; junction bases not matched to a gene: 4. This CDR3 is CASSEWDRGSGNTIYF. The CDR3 DNA follows: TGTGCCAGCAGTGAATGGGACAGGGGGTCCGGAAACACCATATATTTT.

This clone was observed once. The genes are TRBV7-2 and TRBJ1-2, with TRBD1 as a possible D gene (6 bases). Per the germline V gene, CDR1 is SGHTA and CDR2 is FQGNSA. V dropped 5 bases and J dropped 8 bases, with 15 bases sitting between them. The CDR3 loop spans 13 amino acids. The CDR3 loop reads CASSPAPGAGYTF. The DNA of the CDR3 is TGTGCCAGCAGCCCCGCTCCAGGGGCAGGCTACACCTTC.

CDR3 residues: CASGSQGSAGELFF. In DNA form, the CDR3 reads TGTGCTAGTGGTTCCCAGGGGAGCGCCGGGGAGCTGTTTTTT. The chain carries TRBV12-5 and TRBJ2-2, with D perhaps TRBD1 (6 bases). The CDR3 consists of 14 residues. Germline CDR1 and CDR2: LGHNT and FRNRAP. With 4 bases removed from V and 6 bases from J, the gap between germline ends came to 12 bases.

The DNA of the CDR3 is TGTGCCAGCAGCTTAGGGTCGACAGGGGACGGCTACACCTTC. This codes for CASSLGSTGDGYTF. V usage is TRBV7-8 and J usage is TRBJ1-2; 8 bases map to TRBD1. CDR1 and CDR2 (germline): SGHVS, FQNEAQ. This CDR3 has 14 amino acids. With V trimmed by 1 base and J by 8 bases, 6 bases remained unmatched.

V and J are TRBV27 and TRBJ2-1; 9 bases fit TRBD1. This CDR3 comprises 16 residues. Germline CDR1 is MNHEY and CDR2 is SMNVEV (reference sequence). V was pared by 5 bases and J by 0 bases, with 5 bases of the junction left unmatched. The CDR3 protein is CASSPGTGFSYNEQFF. In DNA, the CDR3 is TGTGCCAGCAGTCCCGGGACAGGGTTCTCCTACAATGAGCAGTTCTTC.

The J gene is TRBJ1-2, the V gene TRBV5-1; D is undetermined. Germline V CDR1 and CDR2: SGHRS, YFSETQ. The CDR3 consists of 14 residues. Trimming removed 0 bases at V and 5 bases at J, with 11 bases between. CDR3 residues: CASSLGPEGYGYTF. The CDR3, as DNA: TGCGCCAGCAGCTTGGGGCCGGAGGGATATGGCTACACCTTC.

The genes are TRBV11-3 and TRBJ2-1; 7 bases line up with TRBD1. The V gene end was trimmed by 5 bases and the J gene end by 4 bases; junction bases not matched to a gene: 8. Looked up from germline, CDR1 is SGHNT and CDR2 is YENEEA. This CDR3 has 15 residues. The CDR3 loop reads CASSPLSGQYNEQFF. CDR3 sequence (DNA): TGTGCCAGCAGCCCCCTTTCGGGACAGTACAATGAGCAGTTCTTC.

V is TRBV20-1 and J is TRBJ1-1; D gene ambiguous. This CDR3 comprises 11 residues. CDR1 and CDR2 (germline): DFQATT, SNEGSKA (reference sequence). The V gene lost 4 bases and the J gene lost 1 base, with 4 bases spanning the gap. For the CDR3, the DNA is TGCAGTGCTAACTCGAACACTGAAGCTTTCTTT. It translates to CSANSNTEAFF.

The chain recombines TRBV5-6 with TRBJ2-3; D is possibly TRBD2 (6 bases). The CDR3 is made up of 14 amino acids. Germline-derived CDR1 and CDR2 are SGHDT and YYEEEE. V gave up 0 bases and J gave up 1 base, with 6 bases separating them. The CDR3 spells CASSLGGGTDTQYF. DNA for the CDR3: TGTGCCAGCAGCTTGGGGGGGGGCACAGATACGCAGTATTTT.

This clone was seen once. The chain uses TRBV7-9 and TRBJ2-1; D is unclear. Germline lookup yields CDR1 SEHNR and CDR2 FQNEAQ (reference sequence). V shed 1 base and J shed 7 bases, with 11 bases lying between them. The CDR3 has 14 residues. This chain's CDR3 is CASSLDQNRNEQFF. The CDR3 DNA is TGTGCCAGCAGCTTAGACCAAAACCGGAATGAGCAGTTCTTC.

This clone has just one count. The chain uses TRBV5-1 and TRBJ1-1; D is ambiguous. Between the trimmed V and J ends, which lost 4 bases and 5 bases, there was a span of 9 bases. From germline, CDR1 is SGHRS and CDR2 YFSETQ. The CDR3 runs 12 residues. CDR3 sequence (DNA): TGCGCCAGCAGCCCGGGAGGGACTGAAGCTTTCTTT. Translating gives CASSPGGTEAFF.

The chain links TRBV7-9 to TRBJ2-2; TRBD2 matches 8 bases. This CDR3 is built from 15 residues. The germline V gene encodes CDR1 SEHNR and CDR2 FQNEAQ (reference sequence). V was pared by 1 base and J by 5 bases, with 3 bases of the junction left unmatched. The CDR3 region has the DNA TGTGCCAGCAGCTTAGGGCGCGGGGGGACCGGGGAGCTGTTTTTT. Translated: CASSLGRGGTGELFF.